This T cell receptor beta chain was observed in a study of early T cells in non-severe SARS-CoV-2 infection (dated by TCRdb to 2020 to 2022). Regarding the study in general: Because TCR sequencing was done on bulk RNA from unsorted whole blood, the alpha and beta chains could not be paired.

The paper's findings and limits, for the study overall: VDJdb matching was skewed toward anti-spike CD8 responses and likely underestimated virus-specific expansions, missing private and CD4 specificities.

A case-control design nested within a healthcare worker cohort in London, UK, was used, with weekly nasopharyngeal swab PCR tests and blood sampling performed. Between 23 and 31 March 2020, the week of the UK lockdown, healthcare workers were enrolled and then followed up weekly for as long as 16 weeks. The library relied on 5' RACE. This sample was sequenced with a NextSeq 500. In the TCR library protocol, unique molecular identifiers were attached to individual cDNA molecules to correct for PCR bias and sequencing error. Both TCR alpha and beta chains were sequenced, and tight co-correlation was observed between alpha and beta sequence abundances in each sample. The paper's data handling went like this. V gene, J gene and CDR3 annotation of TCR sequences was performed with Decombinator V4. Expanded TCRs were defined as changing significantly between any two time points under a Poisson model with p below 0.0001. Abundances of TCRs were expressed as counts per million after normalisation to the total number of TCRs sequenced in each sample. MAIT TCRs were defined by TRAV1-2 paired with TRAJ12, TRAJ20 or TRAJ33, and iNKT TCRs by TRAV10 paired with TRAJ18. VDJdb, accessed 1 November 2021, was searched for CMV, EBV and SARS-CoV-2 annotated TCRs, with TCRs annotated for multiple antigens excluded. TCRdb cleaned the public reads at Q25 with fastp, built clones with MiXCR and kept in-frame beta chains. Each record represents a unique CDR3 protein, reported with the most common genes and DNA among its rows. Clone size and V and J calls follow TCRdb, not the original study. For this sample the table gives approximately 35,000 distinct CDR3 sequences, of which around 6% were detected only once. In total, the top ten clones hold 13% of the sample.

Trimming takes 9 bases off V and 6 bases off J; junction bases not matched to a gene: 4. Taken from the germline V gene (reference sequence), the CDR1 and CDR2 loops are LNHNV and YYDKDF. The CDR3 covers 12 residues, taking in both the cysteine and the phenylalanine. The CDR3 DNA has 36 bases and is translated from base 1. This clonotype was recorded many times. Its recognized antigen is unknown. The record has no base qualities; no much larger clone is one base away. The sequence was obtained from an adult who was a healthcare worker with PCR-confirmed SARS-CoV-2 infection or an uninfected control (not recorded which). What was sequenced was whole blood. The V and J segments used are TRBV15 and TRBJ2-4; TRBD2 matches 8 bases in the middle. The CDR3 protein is CATRGGPNIQYF. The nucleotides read TGTGCCACACGGGGGGGCCCAAACATTCAGTACTTC.